This TCR beta chain emerged from a study of cytotoxic CD8 clonotypes in ibrutinib-treated CLL. Study as a whole: Response material was collected after a median around 12 months of treatment, range 6 to 36. Regarding the study as a whole: Upon ibrutinib response clonality rose, and upon progression it fell back toward baseline.

This table comes from immunoSEQ multiplex PCR, and its TCRdb copy is limited to in-frame clones, with some not included. The profile covers 200,000 to 250,000 clones, with roughly 73% appearing a single time and about an eighth taken by the ten largest. This clone was counted between two and nine times. Its antigen is still unknown. Germline V CDR1 and CDR2: SGHAT, FQNNGV. V was trimmed by 4 bases and J by 1 base, leaving 4 bases between them. The CDR3 runs to 12 residues. The sample in question was PBMCs, obtained after 12 months of ibrutinib treatment. The rearrangement links TRBV11-2 to TRBJ1-1; D is undetermined. The sequence derives from a human donor with chronic lymphocytic leukemia. The CDR3 sequence: CASSWANTEAFF. CDR3 nucleotide sequence: TGTGCCAGCAGCTGGGCGAACACTGAAGCTTTCTTT.